The sequence of this T cell receptor (beta chain) was determined in a study of CD4 T cells in relation to SARS-CoV-2 and coronaviruses. Overall study results and limits: No crossreactivity against non-spike viral proteins was tested here.

A remark on this clone: Its antigen is still unknown.

Naive or memory CD4+ cells were cultured 1:1 with T cell-depleted PBMCs plus CEF. Trimming cost V 2 bases and J 4 bases, with 9 bases left between them. The CDR3 is 13 residues long. Germline-derived CDR1 and CDR2 are SGHRS and YFSETQ. Here immunoSEQ multiplex PCR was the method, and the copy in TCRdb shows in-frame clones only, minus some. The sample lists fewer than 45,000 clones, over 70% occurring once. The sequenced material came from naive CD4+ T cells from PBMCs, cultured in vitro. Subset given: naive CD4+ T cells isolated by negative enrichment. The V call is TRBV5-1, the J call TRBJ2-5; possible D gene TRBD2, 6 bases. The origin of this receptor is an adult with COVID-19. The CDR3 sequence: CASSFYGRETQYF. The DNA for the CDR3 is TGCGCCAGCAGCTTTTACGGGAGAGAGACCCAGTACTTC.